This T cell receptor beta chain was identified in a study of T cells in localized non-small cell lung cancer. Broader study findings: Highest T cell clonality was seen in uninvolved adjacent lung, surpassing that measured in tumor. An association was observed between higher blood T cell density and longer overall survival.

Sequencing was performed with immunoSEQ multiplex PCR; in TCRdb, only in-frame clones are kept and a portion is missing. This table has over 1,000 clones, roughly 30% appearing once. The authors took atypia-free adjacent lung at least 2 cm from the tumor margin. Within the sample, this clone is medium-sized. Its antigen is unknown. This TCR was recovered from a male donor aged 60 or over with stage I squamous cell lung carcinoma. Material: normal lung tissue next to the tumor, obtained before any cancer treatment.

Here the CDR3 DNA reads TGTGCCAGCAGCTCGACAGGGGAAGGGTATGGCTACACCTTC. This gives the protein CASSSTGEGYGYTF. The chain joins TRBV11-3 to TRBJ1-2; 8 bases are a match to TRBD1. V shed 4 bases, J shed 5 bases, and the junction held 6 bases outside the gene matches. The CDR3 covers 14 residues. The V gene's germline CDR1 is SGHNT and CDR2 YENEEA.